Listed here is a single T cell receptor (beta chain). Its target is unknown. The repertoire was sequenced with immunoSEQ multiplex PCR; TCRdb's copy has only in-frame clones and lacks some. Here the sample spans about 73,000 clones, about 89% being singletons. The germline CDR1 and CDR2 sequences are SGHRS and YFSETQ. Trimming pared 3 bases from V and 7 bases from J, leaving 8 bases between. The CDR3 length is 12 residues. These data originate in a study of OX40 agonist ivuxolimab in advanced cancers. General observations from the study: Partly responding patients at 0.1-3.0 mg/kg showed some of the smallest clonal expansion.

Patients who had autoimmune disease history or got systemic immunosuppression were left out. The material sequenced was CD4+ or CD8+ T cells sorted from blood, taken in a trial of the OX40 agonist ivuxolimab. This clonotype was sampled from an adult with an advanced solid tumor such as melanoma, head and neck, liver or kidney cancer. J is TRBJ2-4 and V is TRBV5-1; D is unclear. The CDR3 DNA reads TGCGCCAGCAGCTCCCCTGGTAACATTCAGTACTTC. Protein product: CASSSPGNIQYF. Filled out from reference TRBV5-1 and TRBJ2-4, the complete variable domain reads KAGVTQTPRYLIKTRGQQVTLSCSPISGHRSVSWYQQTPGQGLQFLFEYFSETQRNKGNFPGRFSGRQFSNSRSEMNVSTLELGDSALYLCASSSPGNIQYFGAGTRLSVL.